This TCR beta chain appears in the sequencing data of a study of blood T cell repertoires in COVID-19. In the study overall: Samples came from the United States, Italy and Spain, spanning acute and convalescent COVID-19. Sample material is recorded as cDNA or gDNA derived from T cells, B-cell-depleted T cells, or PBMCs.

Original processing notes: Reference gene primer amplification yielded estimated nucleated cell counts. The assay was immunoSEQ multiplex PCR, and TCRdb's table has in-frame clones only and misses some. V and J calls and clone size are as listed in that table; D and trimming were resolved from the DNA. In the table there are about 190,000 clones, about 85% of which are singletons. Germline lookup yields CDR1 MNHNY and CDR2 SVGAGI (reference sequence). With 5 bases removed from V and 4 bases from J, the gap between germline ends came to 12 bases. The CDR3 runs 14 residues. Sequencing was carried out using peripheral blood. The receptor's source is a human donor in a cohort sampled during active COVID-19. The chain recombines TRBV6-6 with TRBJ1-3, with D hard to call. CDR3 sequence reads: CASSIVGRGNTIYF. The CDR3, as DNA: TGTGCCAGCAGTATAGTCGGTCGCGGAAACACCATATATTTT.